This entry lists 22 T cell receptor beta chains sequenced from one sample in a study of T cells after yellow fever vaccination. Each CDR3 protein gets one entry after TCRdb re-called the 5' RACE reads with MiXCR. The table records about 500,000 distinct CDR3 sequences, 17% of them present only once. This specimen was PBMCs, taken less than 6 days after the first yellow fever vaccination. These receptors all come from a young man who received the YFV17D yellow fever vaccine.

This clonotype was seen a handful of times. V usage is TRBV19 and J usage is TRBJ2-6, with TRBD1 as a possible D gene (5 bases). This CDR3 has 16 residues. The germline gives CDR1 LNHDA, CDR2 SQIVND (reference sequence). The ends were cut back, 1 base at V and 1 base at J, with 8 bases in the middle. CDR3 sequence (DNA): TGTGCCAGTAGTATAGCAACAGGTTCTGGGGCCAACGTCCTGACTTTC. Protein product: CASSIATGSGANVLTF.

This clonotype occurred a few times. The chain has TRBV7-2 and TRBJ1-5, with D maybe TRBD1 (6 bases). The CDR3 length is 13 residues. Germline values: CDR1 SGHTA, CDR2 FQGNSA. Trimming stripped 4 bases from V and 9 bases from J, with 13 bases between. CDR3 nucleotide sequence: TGTGCCAGCAGCTCTCAGGGGTCGCGGCCCCAGCATTTT. It translates to CASSSQGSRPQHF.

The rearrangement uses TRBV12-3 or TRBV12-4 and TRBJ2-2; tentative D call: TRBD1 (6 bases). V lost 7 bases and J lost 2, with 14 bases in between. This CDR3 region has 15 residues. The CDR3 loop is CASTRRGINTGELFF. The CDR3 DNA is TGTGCCAGCACCCGAAGGGGGATAAACACCGGGGAGCTGTTTTTT.

This clonotype occurred many times. This chain uses TRBV12-3 or TRBV12-4 with TRBJ2-2, with 8 bases that match TRBD2. V dropped 1 base and J dropped 0; count of bases not matched to a gene: 1. The CDR3 runs to 16 residues. CDR3 bases: TGTGCCAGCAGTTTAGGTAGCGGGGCGAACACCGGGGAGCTGTTTTTT. Protein sequence: CASSLGSGANTGELFF.

The chain uses TRBV20-1 and TRBJ2-1; 10 bases align to TRBD2. The germline gives CDR1 DFQATT, CDR2 SNEGSKA (reference sequence). CDR3 size: 14 residues. J gave up 7 bases and V 6 bases, and 9 bases lay outside the gene matches. The CDR3 here is CSARAAGGWNEQFF. The DNA for the CDR3 is TGCAGTGCGCGGGCAGCGGGGGGGTGGAATGAGCAGTTCTTC.

This clonotype was counted only a few times. The chain recombines TRBV21-1 with TRBJ1-4. TRBV21-1 is annotated as a pseudogene. The CDR3 contains 12 residues. Written as DNA, the CDR3 is TGTGCCAGCAGCAAGCCGGATGAAAAACTGTTTTTT. The encoded protein is CASSKPDEKLFF.

V usage is TRBV9 and J usage is TRBJ2-1, with a tentative D call TRBD1 (6 bases). Trimming pared 7 bases from V and 0 bases from J, leaving 8 bases between. CDR1 is SGDLS and CDR2 is YYNGEE in the germline V gene. This CDR3 has 13 residues. CDR3 residues: CASQGISYNEQFF. The CDR3 DNA sequence: TGTGCCAGCCAGGGGATCTCCTACAATGAGCAGTTCTTC.

The V call is TRBV19, the J call TRBJ1-4; 7 positions agree with TRBD1. V lost 10 bases and J lost 8; bases outside the gene matches: 10. The length of the CDR3 is 13 residues. CDR1 is LNHDA, CDR2 SQIVND, per germline (reference sequence). CDR3 sequence reads: CATSDRLTEKLFF. CDR3 nucleotide sequence: TGTGCCACCTCGGACAGGTTGACCGAAAAACTGTTTTTT.

The chain carries TRBV4-3 and TRBJ2-5; maybe TRBD1 (6 bases). The germline V and J ends were trimmed by 1 base and 1 base, with 13 bases remaining between them. In germline, CDR1 is LGHNA, CDR2 YSLEER. This CDR3 has 16 residues. CDR3: CASSQGDRRAQETQYF. CDR3 DNA: TGCGCCAGCAGCCAAGGAGACAGGAGAGCCCAAGAGACCCAGTACTTC.

This chain uses TRBV20-1 with TRBJ2-1, with D perhaps TRBD2 (5 bases). Trimming stripped 3 bases from V and 6 bases from J, with 15 bases between. Germline CDR1 and CDR2: DFQATT and SNEGSKA (reference sequence). The CDR3 spans 14 residues. CDR3 region: CSARLPGILNEQFF. CDR3 in DNA: TGCAGTGCTAGGTTGCCGGGGATCCTCAATGAGCAGTTCTTC.

The chain links TRBV12-3 or TRBV12-4 to TRBJ2-3; possibly TRBD2 for D (7 bases). Trimming took off 4 bases at V and 1 base at J, with 15 bases between the two ends. This CDR3 is 16 amino acids long. CDR3 amino acids: CASSSPGGWGTDTQYF. For the CDR3, the DNA is TGTGCCAGCAGTTCACCGGGGGGCTGGGGCACAGATACGCAGTATTTT.

This clonotype has only a few counts. The V call is TRBV20-1, the J call TRBJ2-7; D call uncertain. In germline, CDR1 is DFQATT, CDR2 SNEGSKA (reference sequence). The V gene lost 6 bases and the J gene lost 2 bases, with 8 bases spanning the gap. This CDR3 is built from 11 residues. The DNA of the CDR3 is TGCAGTGCCTCCCGGACCTACGAGCAGTACGTC. Amino acids: CSASRTYEQYV.

The genes are TRBV6-1 and TRBJ1-4; 9 bases match TRBD1. Looked up from germline, CDR1 is MNHNS and CDR2 is SASEGT. This CDR3 comprises 14 residues. The V and J ends lost 6 bases and 4 bases, in that order; junction bases with no gene match: 3. The CDR3 loop reads CASRDRGGNEKLFF. The CDR3 coding sequence is TGTGCCAGCAGAGACAGGGGGGGTAATGAAAAACTGTTTTTT.

Only a few counts were recorded for this clonotype. The chain couples TRBV7-2 to TRBJ2-1; 15 nucleotides agree with TRBD2. J lost 8 bases, V lost 3 bases, and 8 bases had no gene match. CDR1 and CDR2 (germline): SGHTA, FQGNSA. CDR3 size: 17 residues. This CDR3 is CASSFRTSGGAIDEQFF. In DNA form, the CDR3 reads TGTGCCAGCAGCTTTAGGACTAGCGGGGGGGCCATAGATGAGCAGTTCTTC.

This clonotype was recorded many times. The V gene is TRBV11-3, the J gene TRBJ2-1; weak D call: TRBD1 (7 bases). Between the trimmed V and J ends, which lost 2 bases and 2 bases, there was a span of 13 bases. The CDR3 extends over 16 amino acids. The V gene's germline CDR1 is SGHNT and CDR2 YENEEA. The CDR3 region has the DNA TGTGCCAGCAGCTTAAACAGGGGAGGAACCTACAATGAGCAGTTCTTC. This codes for CASSLNRGGTYNEQFF.

This clonotype was counted only a few times. This sequence joins TRBV7-9 and TRBJ2-7; D not certain. This CDR3 contains 14 residues. Germline values: CDR1 SEHNR, CDR2 FQNEAQ (reference sequence). Trimming took off 8 bases at V and 2 bases at J, with 16 bases between the two ends. The CDR3 DNA sequence: TGTGCCAGCCTCAGCACCGAAGGAACCTACGAGCAGTACTTC. It translates to CASLSTEGTYEQYF.

V gene TRBV18 combines with J gene TRBJ1-1; a possible D gene is TRBD1 (5 bases). CDR1 is KGHSH, CDR2 LQKENI, per germline. Between the trimmed V and J ends, which lost 2 bases and 7 bases, there was a span of 11 bases. The CDR3 loop spans 13 amino acids. DNA of the CDR3: TGTGCCAGCTCACCATTTGACAGCCTTGAAGCTTTCTTT. Its translation: CASSPFDSLEAFF.

This chain links TRBV20-1 with TRBJ2-3; 12 nucleotides match TRBD2. The V gene's germline CDR1 is DFQATT and CDR2 SNEGSKA (reference sequence). The CDR3 loop spans 18 amino acids. The J segment lost 4 bases and the V segment lost 5 bases, leaving 16 bases of the junction unmatched. As DNA, the CDR3 is TGCAGTGCTCCAAGGGGGAGACAAAGGACTAGCGGGGCAGATACGCAGTATTTT. Its translation is CSAPRGRQRTSGADTQYF.

The chain joins TRBV7-2 to TRBJ2-3; tentative D call: TRBD2 (7 bases). This CDR3 has 15 residues. V gave up 9 bases and J gave up 0 bases, with 16 bases separating them. In germline, CDR1 is SGHTA, CDR2 FQGNSA. The CDR3 DNA is TGTGCCAGTGCAGGGGACTACCTCAGCACAGATACGCAGTATTTT. This sequence encodes CASAGDYLSTDTQYF.

This clonotype came up a few times. The chain links TRBV12-3 or TRBV12-4 to TRBJ2-7; D is possibly TRBD2 (5 bases). This CDR3 is 15 amino acids long. The germline V and J ends were trimmed by 4 bases and 3 bases, with 16 bases remaining between them. CDR3 in DNA: TGTGCCAGCAGTTCTTTGTTATGGGGAGTCTACGAGCAGTACTTC. Translation: CASSSLLWGVYEQYF.

The rearrangement links TRBV6-1 to TRBJ2-1; a weak D match, TRBD1 (5 bases). Germline lookup yields CDR1 MNHNS and CDR2 SASEGT. Deletions cut 4 bases from V and 12 bases from J, with 16 bases between. The CDR3 has 13 amino acids. DNA for the CDR3: TGTGCCAGCAGTGCCCTGGACACCCCTGGGCAGTTCTTC. This gives the protein CASSALDTPGQFF.

Many counts were recorded for this clonotype. The chain employs TRBV7-9 and TRBJ2-7; 7 nucleotides align to TRBD2. V lost 5 bases, J lost 5 bases, and 18 bases stayed unmatched. Germline CDR1 is SEHNR and CDR2 is FQNEAQ (reference sequence). The CDR3 is 17 residues long. CDR3 amino acids: CASSPGSSGLPGHEQYF. The CDR3 region has the DNA TGTGCCAGCAGCCCGGGAAGTAGCGGGCTGCCCGGGCACGAGCAGTACTTC.